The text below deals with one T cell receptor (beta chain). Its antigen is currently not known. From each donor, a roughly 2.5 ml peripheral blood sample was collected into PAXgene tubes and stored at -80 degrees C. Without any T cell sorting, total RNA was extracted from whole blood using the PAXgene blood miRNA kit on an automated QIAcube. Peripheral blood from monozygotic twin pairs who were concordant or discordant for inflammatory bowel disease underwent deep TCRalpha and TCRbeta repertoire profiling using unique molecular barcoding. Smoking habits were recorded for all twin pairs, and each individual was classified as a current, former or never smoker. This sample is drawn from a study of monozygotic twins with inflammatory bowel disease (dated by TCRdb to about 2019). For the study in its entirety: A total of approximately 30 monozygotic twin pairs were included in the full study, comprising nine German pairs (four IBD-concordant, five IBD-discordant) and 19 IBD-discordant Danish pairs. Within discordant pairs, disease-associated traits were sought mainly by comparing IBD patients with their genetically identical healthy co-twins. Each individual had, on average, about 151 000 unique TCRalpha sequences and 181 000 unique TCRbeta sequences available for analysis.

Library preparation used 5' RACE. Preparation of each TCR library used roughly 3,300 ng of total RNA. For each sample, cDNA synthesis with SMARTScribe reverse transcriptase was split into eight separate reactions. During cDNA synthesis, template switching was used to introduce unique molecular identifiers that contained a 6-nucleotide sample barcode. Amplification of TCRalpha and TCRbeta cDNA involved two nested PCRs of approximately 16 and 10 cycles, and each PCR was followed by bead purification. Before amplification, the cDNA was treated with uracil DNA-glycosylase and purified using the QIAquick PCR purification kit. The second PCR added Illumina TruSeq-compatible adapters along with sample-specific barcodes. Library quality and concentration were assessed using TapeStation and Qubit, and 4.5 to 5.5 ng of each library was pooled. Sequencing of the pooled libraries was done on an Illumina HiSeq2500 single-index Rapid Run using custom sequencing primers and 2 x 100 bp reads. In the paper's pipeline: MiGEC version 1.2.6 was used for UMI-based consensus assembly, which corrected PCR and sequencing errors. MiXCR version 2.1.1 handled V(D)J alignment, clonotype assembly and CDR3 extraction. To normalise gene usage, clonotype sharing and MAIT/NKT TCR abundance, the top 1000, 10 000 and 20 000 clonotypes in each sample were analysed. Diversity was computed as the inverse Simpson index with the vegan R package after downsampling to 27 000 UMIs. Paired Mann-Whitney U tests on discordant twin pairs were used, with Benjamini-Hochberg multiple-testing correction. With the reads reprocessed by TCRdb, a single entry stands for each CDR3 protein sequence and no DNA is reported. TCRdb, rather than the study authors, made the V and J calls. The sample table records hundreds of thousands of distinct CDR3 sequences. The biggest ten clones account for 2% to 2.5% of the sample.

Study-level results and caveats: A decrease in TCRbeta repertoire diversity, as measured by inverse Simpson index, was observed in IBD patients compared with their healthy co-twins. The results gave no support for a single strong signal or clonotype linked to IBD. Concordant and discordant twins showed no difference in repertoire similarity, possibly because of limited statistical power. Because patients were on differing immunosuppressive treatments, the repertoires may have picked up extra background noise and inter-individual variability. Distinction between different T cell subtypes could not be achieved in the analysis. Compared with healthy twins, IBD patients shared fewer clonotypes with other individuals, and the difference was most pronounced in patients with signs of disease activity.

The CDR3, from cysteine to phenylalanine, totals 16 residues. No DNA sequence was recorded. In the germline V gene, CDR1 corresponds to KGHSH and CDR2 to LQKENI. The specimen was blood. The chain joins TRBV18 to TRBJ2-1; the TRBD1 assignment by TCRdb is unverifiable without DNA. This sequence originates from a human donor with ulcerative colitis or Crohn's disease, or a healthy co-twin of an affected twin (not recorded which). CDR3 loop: CASSGQNGANNNEQFF.